The entry below gives a single T cell receptor (beta chain) sequence along with its context. This receptor's antigen is unknown. Nothing much larger sits one base from this clone, and base qualities are not available. Patients with a history of autoimmune disease or receiving systemic immunosuppression were excluded from the trial. Peripheral blood for TCR sequencing was collected from all dose cohorts at baseline, on cycle 4 day 1, and on cycle 7 day 1. The samples were drawn from a first-in-human, open-label, multicenter phase I dose-escalation trial of ivuxolimab. Adults with locally advanced or metastatic melanoma, renal cell carcinoma, hepatocellular carcinoma or head and neck squamous cell carcinoma were enrolled in the trial. Before TCR sequencing, CD4+ T cells and CD8+ T cells were sorted from peripheral blood as separate populations. Including cysteine and phenylalanine, the CDR3 has 14 amino acids. Solely the CDR3 DNA is kept, with 42 bases framed from the first base. CDR1 and CDR2 (KGHSH, LQKENI) derive from the germline V gene.

The sample originates from a study of OX40 agonist ivuxolimab in advanced cancers. The study in broad terms: Ivuxolimab was an agonistic, fully human IgG2 monoclonal antibody directed against OX40 (CD134), a costimulatory receptor. Peripheral TCRbeta sequencing was intended to test whether TCR sequence diversity was altered and clonal T-cell expansion was caused by ivuxolimab. Prior anti-PD-1, anti-PD-L1 or anti-CTLA-4 therapy was permitted, and approximately 40% of dose-escalation patients had received checkpoint inhibitors. Intravenous ivuxolimab was administered to patients every 2 weeks at six dose levels: 0.01, 0.1, 0.3, 1.5, 3 and 10 mg/kg. The monotherapy dose-escalation portion (N of about 47 patients) of the phase I ivuxolimab trial is reported in the paper. Of the approximately 50 dose-escalation patients, hepatocellular carcinoma was present in approximately 20, melanoma in approximately 15, renal cell carcinoma in 9 and head and neck cancer in 9. A male proportion of nearly 85% and a mean age of around 60 years, ranging from about 20 to 79, were recorded for the dose-escalation cohort. Partial responses were achieved by three dose-escalation patients, of whom one had hepatocellular carcinoma and two had cutaneous melanoma. The research as a whole found: After ivuxolimab, CD8+ T cells had more expanded clones than CD4+ T cells on average. The antigen specificity of the clonally expanded peripheral T cells was not determined. Low levels of normalized T-cell clonal expansion were also seen in some nonresponding patients. Clonal expansion of both CD4+ and CD8+ blood T cells was observed from baseline to week 6 at doses 0.1 to 3.0 mg/kg. Partial responders in the 0.1-3.0 mg/kg groups had among the lowest normalized peripheral clonal expansion, especially among CD8+ T cells.

Genomic DNA was isolated from the sorted cells so that the TCRbeta CDR3 region could be sequenced. The immunoSEQ Assay was used for sequencing of TCRbeta CDR3 regions. The immuneACCESS repertoire file appears here via TCRdb, limited to in-frame rearrangements. These files lack a portion of the clones; in checked studies, under half of the deficit traces to unresolved V genes, and the cause of the others is not known. The sample profile shows about 47,000 clones; about 90% of them were found once. The ten largest clones take up 30% to 45% of the sample. The sample in question was CD4+ or CD8+ T cells sorted from blood, obtained in a trial of the OX40 agonist ivuxolimab. The receptor was derived from an adult with an advanced solid tumor such as melanoma, head and neck, liver or kidney cancer. The receptor chain draws on TRBV18 and TRBJ2-5, with 9 bases matching TRBD1. The DNA matches TRBJ2-7 better at its end, which makes the J call doubtful. The sequenced DNA: TGTGCCAGCTCACCACGGACAGGGGCGTACGAGCAGTACTTC. This translates into CASSPRTGAYEQYF.